This TCR beta chain emerged from a study of regulatory T cells in long-lasting Graves disease (dated by TCRdb to about 2021). In terms of the full investigation: In the newly diagnosed Graves' disease group, patients had been taking antithyroid drugs for less than 3 months. Patients with persistent Graves' disease were compared with patients with newly diagnosed Graves' disease using TCR sequencing and RNA sequencing of peripheral blood. The study was conducted in China and was registered as a clinical trial. TCR sequencing covered some 13 persistent and roughly 20 newly diagnosed Graves' disease patients, 33 samples in total.

Here is what the overall study found, with its caveats: Because the primary lesion, thyroid tissue, could not be accessed, the study looked at peripheral blood alone. The authors acknowledged the small sample size as a limitation that may reduce accuracy. Persistent disease showed preferential use of TRBV28, TRBJ1-2 and TRBJ2-5, whereas newly diagnosed disease favored TRBV20-1 and TRBJ2-1. Persistent Graves' disease patients showed lower TCR Shannon entropy and fewer highly expanded clones than newly diagnosed patients, suggesting clonal expansion. A larger number of public clonotypes was shared among persistent patients (2,741) than among newly diagnosed patients (roughly 980). Only the TCR beta chain was sequenced and analyzed.

Reading the label with the study, this specimen's time point is: newly diagnosed GD, antithyroid drugs for less than 3 months. For both TCR sequencing and RNA sequencing, RNA was extracted from PBMCs in TRIzol. The diagnosis of Graves' disease was made according to American Thyroid Association guidelines. Patients were recruited from an endocrinology department in Xi'an, China. From each patient, nine milliliters of peripheral blood was collected into an EDTA anticoagulant tube. Ficoll Paque Plus density gradient separation was used to isolate PBMCs, and no further T cell sorting was done. An Agilent 2100 Bioanalyzer and agarose gel were used to assess RNA quality, and a NanoDrop 2000 was used to measure RNA concentration. Trimming takes 7 bases off V and 0 bases off J; junction bases not matched to a gene: 4. From the cysteine up to the phenylalanine, the CDR3 has a length of 14 residues. Left in the record is the CDR3 DNA by itself, 42 bases read in frame from the first base. The germline V gene specifies MNHNS as CDR1 and SASEGT as CDR2.

The library came from multiplex PCR. TCRdb records Illumina HiSeq 4000 as the sequencer. iRepertoire HTBI primers and Arm-PCR amplification of CDR3 regions were used to construct TCR beta libraries. Before sequencing, the PCR products underwent gel purification. As for the authors' bioinformatics: Gene usage analysis of CDR3 amino acid clonotypes used the 55 to 65 TRBV and about 13 TRBJ segments found across samples. COPE and FqMerger were used to merge the filtered high-quality paired reads into contigs. BLAST was used to align contigs to IMGT TRBV, TRBD and TRBJ reference genes, with CDR3 defined following IMGT. Highly expanded clones were defined as clonotypes with a frequency above 0.1%. Shannon entropy was used to measure repertoire diversity, and the Gini coefficient was used to measure V-J evenness. A clonotype found in more than one individual was treated as public. Clones were called with MiXCR by TCRdb after fastp trimmed the public reads at Q25, and only in-frame beta chains were retained. A single entry per CDR3 protein holds the most common genes and DNA from its merged rows. None of the V and J calls come from the authors' own analysis; TCRdb made them. In all, the sample holds approximately 470,000 distinct CDR3 sequences, and 15% to 20% of those were seen once. The ten biggest clones cover approximately 12% of the sample.

As to this clonotype: Its recognized antigen is unknown. A much larger clonotype is one base distant, so this may be a read error.

This sample was also put to use in a study of T cells in Graves' hyperthyroidism and ophthalmopathy. The second study reports: A patient counted as having stable Graves' hyperthyroidism if no progression to ophthalmopathy occurred over 18 months of follow-up. Hyperthyroidism patients were newly diagnosed, had a disease duration of under 2 months, and were aged 18 to 65 years. The study excluded patients with uncontrolled infections, other autoimmune diseases, pregnancy or lactation. Diagnoses were established on the basis of clinical symptoms, serum thyroxine and TRAb, thyroid ultrasound, and orbital computed tomography. The first round of RT-PCR for the TCR CDR3 was performed with the HTBI primer set and the Qiagen OneStep RT-PCR kit. Most expanded thyroid clonotypes (frequency above 0.001) were also detected in blood, suggesting blood repertoires may reflect thyroid immune responses. Ophthalmopathy was separated from stable hyperthyroidism by a 13 V-J signature model, with approximately 85% sensitivity and around 81% specificity obtained in cross-validation and 80%/75% obtained in testing. In validation, the model predicted progression to ophthalmopathy with approximately 70% sensitivity and 72% to 85% specificity, a median of approximately 6.5 months before onset. To identify distinguishing TCR V-J signatures, a discovery cohort of about a hundred patients was used, comprising 40 to 45 with Graves' ophthalmopathy and around 60 with stable Graves' hyperthyroidism. Whether ophthalmopathy could be predicted prospectively was tested in an independent validation cohort made up of fewer than 20 hyperthyroidism patients plus 17 patients who later progressed to ophthalmopathy. The 75 to 100 discovery patients were randomly split 7:3 into training and test sets. Thyroid tissue and blood T-cell repertoires from more than five Graves' hyperthyroidism patients were also compared in the study. Following sampling, methimazole starting at 30 mg daily was given to hyperthyroidism patients, and high-dose intravenous methylprednisolone was given to ophthalmopathy patients. The libraries were constructed in a second round of multiplex PCR and then size-selected and purified. Paired-end sequencing of the libraries was performed with 100 bp reads on an Illumina HiSeq2000. Raw data were processed with SOAPnuke, discarding reads with adapters, uncalled bases, mean Phred below 15, or no exact constant-primer or identifier match. High-quality paired reads were merged with COPE v1.2.5, and unique nucleotide sequences were defined as clonotypes. MiTCR v1.1 was used to align the clonotypes against IMGT TRBV, TRBD and TRBJ reference segments. Only V-J combinations with frequency above 0.0001, covering about 99% of repertoires, were analysed. The TCS score was defined as F50 (clonal expansion) divided by E x V (chaos), with BLOSUM62-based TCRdist calculated between CDR3 peptides within each V-J. Welch's t-statistics and random forest reduced roughly 530 V-J features to roughly 13, which were used in a naive Bayes classifier (R e1071). Sample size was not statistically predetermined, and investigators were not blinded to group allocation. According to the paper, TCR Vbeta CDR3 sequencing was carried out on 120 to 150 peripheral blood samples, which came from over 40 ophthalmopathy, 75 or so hyperthyroidism and approximately 17 progressor patients.

This TCR was sampled from a man between 35 and 55 years old with Graves disease. Donor details come from another sample of the same person, matched by shared clones. Sequences were derived from peripheral blood mononuclear cells (PBMCs), sampled at new diagnosis, from a patient treated with antithyroid drugs. The chain uses TRBV6-1 and TRBJ2-7, with 9 middle bases fitting TRBD1. The sequenced DNA is TGTGCCAGCACTTCGGGACAGGGCTCCTACGAGCAGTACTTC. It translates as CASTSGQGSYEQYF.